The rows below give T cell receptor beta chains drawn from one sample of a study of cytomegalovirus exposure and HLA in healthy donors. Sequenced by immunoSEQ multiplex PCR; TCRdb stores in-frame clones only, minus some. The data hold about 74,000 clones, with less than 95% observed a single time. The source material was PBMCs. These TCRs come from a woman between 18 and 29 years old in good health and CMV-seropositive. The CDR3 runs from the conserved cysteine through the conserved F or W. The D gene is left open where the match is weak. A clone size is listed for some rows: how often the clone was seen (once, few, many), or a class if it is expanded.

V	length	size	J	D	CDR3	DNA
TRBV6-4	15	-	TRBJ2-3	-	CASSDWWRSTDTQYF	TGTGCCAGCAGTGACTGGTGGCGGTCCACAGATACGCAGTATTTT
TRBV19	12	-	TRBJ2-1	-	CASSGLKNEQFF	TGTGCCAGTAGTGGGCTGAAAAATGAGCAGTTCTTC
TRBV10-3	16	-	TRBJ2-7	TRBD1	CAIRGGQGKLGAEQYF	TGTGCCATCAGGGGGGGACAGGGGAAGTTAGGCGCCGAGCAGTACTTC
TRBV19	15	once	TRBJ1-4	TRBD1	CASRGARTGREKLFF	TGTGCCAGTAGAGGGGCTCGGACAGGGCGCGAAAAACTGTTTTTT
TRBV5-6	13	-	TRBJ1-5	-	CASSSTGNQPQHF	TGTGCCAGCAGCTCGACGGGGAATCAGCCCCAGCATTTT
TRBV2	17	-	TRBJ1-2	-	CASLLNLNGRRNYGYTF	TGTGCCAGCCTACTGAACCTCAACGGTCGGAGGAACTATGGCTACACCTTC
TRBV9	16	-	TRBJ1-4	-	CASSVERGKRNEKLFF	TGTGCCAGCAGCGTAGAGAGAGGGAAGCGGAATGAAAAACTGTTTTTT
TRBV11-2	14	-	TRBJ1-1	-	CASSLVQVNTEAFF	TGTGCCAGCAGCTTAGTACAGGTGAACACTGAAGCTTTCTTT
TRBV4-1	14	-	TRBJ2-3	-	CASSQAAGTDTQYF	TGCGCCAGCAGCCAAGCGGCGGGAACAGATACGCAGTATTTT
TRBV9	14	once	TRBJ2-2	-	CASSVVRVTGELFF	TGTGCCAGCAGCGTAGTCAGGGTAACCGGGGAGCTGTTTTTT
TRBV15	15	-	TRBJ1-6	TRBD1	CATSRKGQGDSPLHF	TGTGCCACCAGCAGGAAGGGACAGGGCGATTCACCCCTCCACTTT
TRBV7-2	16	-	TRBJ2-3	TRBD2	CASSLEGRGGTDTQYF	TGTGCCAGCAGCTTAGAGGGGCGGGGGGGCACAGATACGCAGTATTTT
TRBV27	14	-	TRBJ1-5	-	CASSVRRADQPQHF	TGTGCCAGCAGTGTCAGGAGGGCAGATCAGCCCCAGCATTTT
TRBV7-9	15	-	TRBJ1-1	-	CASSFWGAGNTEAFF	TGTGCCAGCAGCTTCTGGGGCGCGGGAAACACTGAAGCTTTCTTT
TRBV7-2	13	-	TRBJ1-1	-	CASSLSGFTEAFF	TGTGCCAGCAGCTTATCAGGGTTTACTGAAGCTTTCTTT
TRBV6-1	13	-	TRBJ1-5	-	CASKGEGSQPQHF	TGTGCCAGCAAGGGAGAGGGTTCTCAGCCCCAGCATTTT
TRBV5-6	13	few	TRBJ1-2	TRBD1	CASSLQGTGGYTF	TGTGCCAGCAGCCTACAGGGGACTGGTGGCTACACCTTC
TRBV18	12	-	TRBJ2-5	-	CASSPPRETQYF	TGTGCCAGCTCACCACCACGGGAGACCCAGTACTTC
TRBV30	12	few	TRBJ2-1	-	CAWSAFADEQFF	TGTGCCTGGAGTGCATTCGCGGATGAGCAGTTCTTC
TRBV20-1	11	few	TRBJ1-1	-	CSAIREVEAFF	TGCAGTGCTATCAGGGAGGTGGAGGCTTTCTTT
TRBV19	14	-	TRBJ2-7	TRBD2	CASSTLAGDYEQYF	TGTGCCAGTAGTACCTTAGCGGGGGACTACGAGCAGTACTTC
TRBV7-9	14	-	TRBJ1-1	-	CASSLETANTEAFF	TGTGCCAGCAGCTTAGAGACAGCGAACACTGAAGCTTTCTTT
TRBV10-3	17	-	TRBJ2-1	TRBD1	CAISESSFRGLGNEQFF	TGTGCCATCAGTGAGTCGAGTTTCAGGGGGCTCGGAAATGAGCAGTTCTTC
TRBV7-2	14	-	TRBJ2-3	TRBD2	CASTLGGGTDTQYF	TGTGCCAGCACCCTTGGGGGGGGCACAGATACGCAGTATTTT
TRBV6-5	14	-	TRBJ2-5	-	CASSYSGWKETQYF	TGTGCCAGCAGTTACTCGGGCTGGAAAGAGACCCAGTACTTC
TRBV6-5	16	-	TRBJ2-1	TRBD1	CASSYSREGAKGEQFF	TGTGCCAGCAGTTACTCCCGAGAGGGGGCGAAGGGTGAGCAGTTCTTC
TRBV29-1	15	-	TRBJ2-2	TRBD2	CSVGERGVNTGELFF	TGCAGCGTTGGGGAGCGGGGGGTTAACACCGGGGAGCTGTTTTTT
TRBV5-5	18	-	TRBJ2-3	TRBD2	CASSFGPLAGGRTDTQYF	TGTGCCAGCAGCTTTGGTCCACTAGCGGGCGGTCGCACAGATACGCAGTATTTT
TRBV7-8	14	-	TRBJ1-4	-	CASSFYPGGEKLFF	TGTGCCAGCAGCTTCTACCCGGGGGGTGAAAAACTGTTTTTT
TRBV4-1	13	-	TRBJ2-7	-	CASSPGAEVEQYF	TGCGCCAGCAGCCCAGGGGCCGAGGTCGAGCAGTACTTC
TRBV4-1	16	once	TRBJ2-5	TRBD1	CASSQEGQGHQETQYF	TGCGCCAGCAGCCAAGAGGGACAGGGCCATCAAGAGACCCAGTACTTC
TRBV7-3	14	-	TRBJ2-1	TRBD2	CASSLGGSTNEQFF	TGTGCCAGCAGCTTAGGCGGGAGTACCAATGAGCAGTTCTTC
TRBV7-2	12	once	TRBJ2-5	-	CASSLTRETQYF	TGTGCCAGCAGCTTAACCAGGGAGACCCAGTACTTC
TRBV6-1	17	-	TRBJ2-1	TRBD2	CASSAPSGRSSLGEQFF	TGTGCCAGCAGTGCCCCTAGCGGGAGAAGCTCCCTCGGTGAGCAGTTCTTC
TRBV5-5	14	-	TRBJ1-2	-	CASSLRGANYGYTF	TGTGCCAGCAGCTTGCGGGGGGCGAACTATGGCTACACCTTC
TRBV27	14	-	TRBJ2-7	-	CASSSHSRTREQYF	TGTGCCAGCAGCTCGCACAGTCGTACCCGCGAGCAGTACTTC
TRBV19	14	-	TRBJ2-7	TRBD2	CASARLASSYEQYF	TGTGCCAGTGCGAGACTAGCTTCCTCCTACGAGCAGTACTTC
TRBV19	14	-	TRBJ2-3	-	CASSSNRVTDTQYF	TGTGCCAGTAGTAGCAACAGGGTAACAGATACGCAGTATTTT
TRBV5-1	13	-	TRBJ2-3	-	CASREGDGDTQYF	TGCGCCAGCAGAGAGGGCGACGGAGATACGCAGTATTTT
TRBV6-6	16	-	TRBJ1-4	TRBD1	CASRAGQGADNEKLFF	TGTGCCAGCAGAGCCGGACAGGGGGCCGATAATGAAAAACTGTTTTTT
TRBV5-6	18	-	TRBJ1-3	-	CASSFGPRVPISGNTIYF	TGTGCCAGCAGCTTCGGCCCGCGGGTCCCGATTTCTGGAAACACCATATATTTT
TRBV30	13	-	TRBJ1-5	-	CAWSVREGQPQHF	TGTGCCTGGAGTGTACGCGAGGGACAGCCCCAGCATTTT
TRBV29-1	14	-	TRBJ1-4	TRBD1	CSVAGGSTNEKLFF	TGCAGCGTCGCAGGGGGAAGCACTAATGAAAAACTGTTTTTT
TRBV7-9	12	-	TRBJ1-6	-	CASSLGERALHF	TGTGCCAGCAGCTTAGGAGAGCGTGCCCTCCACTTT
TRBV19	17	-	TRBJ2-7	TRBD2	CASSGRYLAGSSYEQYF	TGTGCCAGTAGTGGCCGGTATCTAGCGGGGAGCTCCTACGAGCAGTACTTC
TRBV18	19	-	TRBJ2-1	TRBD2	CASSPSTSGGMRSYNEQFF	TGTGCCAGCTCACCCTCGACTAGCGGGGGGATGAGGTCCTACAATGAGCAGTTCTTC
TRBV20-1	10	-	TRBJ2-7	-	CSAAEYEQYF	TGCAGTGCGGCTGAATACGAGCAGTACTTC
TRBV7-2	14	-	TRBJ2-1	TRBD2	CASSPGTSSNEQFF	TGTGCCAGCAGCCCGGGGACTAGCTCCAATGAGCAGTTCTTC
TRBV30	19	-	TRBJ1-4	-	CAWSTRLLRGLGSNEKLFF	TGTGCCTGGAGTACCAGGTTGCTAAGGGGGTTGGGTTCTAATGAAAAACTGTTTTTT
TRBV7-3	14	-	TRBJ1-1	TRBD1	CASSLGGGDRQAFF	TGTGCCAGCAGCTTAGGTGGAGGGGACAGACAAGCTTTCTTT
TRBV30	13	-	TRBJ2-5	-	CAWSLYRLETQYF	TGTGCCTGGAGTCTTTACAGATTGGAGACCCAGTACTTC
TRBV5-6	15	-	TRBJ2-5	-	CASSEAATSQETQYF	TGTGCCAGCTCCGAAGCCGCGACTAGCCAAGAGACCCAGTACTTC
TRBV4-1	19	-	TRBJ2-3	TRBD1	CASSQDRGTGVLSTDTQYF	TGCGCCAGCAGCCAAGATAGAGGGACAGGGGTCCTATCCACAGATACGCAGTATTTT
TRBV10-2	17	-	TRBJ2-1	TRBD2	CASSESGLAGGLNEQFF	TGCGCCAGCAGTGAGTCGGGACTAGCGGGAGGGTTAAACGAGCAGTTCTTC
TRBV12-5	15	-	TRBJ2-3	TRBD1	CASGPGTGGTDTQYF	TGTGCTAGTGGCCCCGGGACAGGGGGAACAGATACGCAGTATTTT
TRBV10-2	16	-	TRBJ2-1	TRBD2	CASSEVGRGGRNEQFF	TGCGCCAGCAGTGAGGTGGGGCGGGGGGGGAGGAATGAGCAGTTCTTC